Listed below are T cell receptor beta chains from one sample, sequenced in a study of blood T cell repertoires in COVID-19. The assay was immunoSEQ multiplex PCR, and TCRdb's table has in-frame clones only and misses some. Found here are roughly 210,000 clones, under 90% of them singletons; the top ten hold roughly 10%. Material for sequencing was peripheral blood. All receptors come from an elderly woman with COVID-19, enrolled during active disease. The CDR3 runs from the conserved cysteine through the conserved F or W. The D gene is left open where the match is weak. Clone size is shown for a subset of rows, as once, few, many or a class of expanded clone.

>TRBJ1-1|TRBV9|-|-
CASSVFRDMNTEAFF
TGTGCCAGCAGCGTATTCCGGGATATGAACACTGAAGCTTTCTTT
>TRBJ1-3|TRBV4-1|TRBD1|-
CASSPWGTGGGNTIYF
TGCGCCAGCAGCCCCTGGGGGACAGGGGGTGGAAACACCATATATTTT
>TRBJ1-5|TRBV2|TRBD1|-
CASGPNRGRMSNQPQHF
TGTGCCAGCGGACCGAACAGGGGGCGCATGAGCAATCAGCCCCAGCATTTT
>TRBJ1-5|TRBV2|-|few
CASSTDQPQHF
TGTGCCAGCAGCACGGATCAGCCCCAGCATTTT
>TRBJ2-1|TRBV18|TRBD1|-
CASSPSRTGAYNEQFF
TGTGCCAGCTCACCATCTAGGACAGGGGCCTACAATGAGCAGTTCTTC
>TRBJ2-5|TRBV7-2|TRBD1|-
CASSLGRQGGKTQYF
TGTGCCAGCAGCTTGGGTAGACAGGGGGGGAAGACCCAGTACTTC
>TRBJ1-1|TRBV2|TRBD1|-
CASQGQAAAGSEAFF
TGTGCCAGCCAGGGACAGGCGGCGGCAGGGTCTGAAGCTTTCTTT
>TRBJ1-5|TRBV6-2/TRBV6-3|-|-
CASSYGGILTQPQHF
TGTGCCAGCAGTTACGGGGGGATTTTGACCCAGCCCCAGCATTTT
>TRBJ2-3|TRBV5-1|-|-
CASSRGGSFTDTQYF
TGCGCCAGCAGCCGGGGAGGCAGCTTCACAGATACGCAGTATTTT
>TRBJ2-1|TRBV27|TRBD2|-
CASSLRTSARYNEQFF
TGTGCCAGCAGTCTAAGGACTAGCGCGAGGTACAATGAGCAGTTCTTC
>TRBJ1-2|TRBV2|-|-
CASSDAAQGSYYTF
TGTGCCAGCAGTGACGCAGCCCAGGGGTCTTATTACACCTTC
>TRBJ1-5|TRBV20-1|-|-
CSASPGGVGQPQHF
TGCAGTGCTAGTCCGGGGGGGGTCGGGCAGCCCCAGCATTTT